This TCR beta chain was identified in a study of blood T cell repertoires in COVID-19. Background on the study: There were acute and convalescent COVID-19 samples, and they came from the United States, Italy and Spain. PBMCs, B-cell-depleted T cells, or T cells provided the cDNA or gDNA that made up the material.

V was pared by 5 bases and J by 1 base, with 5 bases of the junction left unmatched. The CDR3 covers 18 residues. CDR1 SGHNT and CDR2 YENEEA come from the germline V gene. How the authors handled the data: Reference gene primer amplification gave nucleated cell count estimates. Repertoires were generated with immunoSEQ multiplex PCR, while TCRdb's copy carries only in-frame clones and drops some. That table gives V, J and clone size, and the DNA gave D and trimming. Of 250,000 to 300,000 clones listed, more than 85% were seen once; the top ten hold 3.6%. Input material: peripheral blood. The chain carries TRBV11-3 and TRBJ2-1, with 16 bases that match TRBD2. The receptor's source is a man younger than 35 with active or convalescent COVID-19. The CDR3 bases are TGTGCCAGCAGCACGGGACTAGCGGGAGGGCGTTCCTACAATGAGCAGTTCTTC. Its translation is CASSTGLAGGRSYNEQFF.